These 10 T cell receptor beta chains share one sample of origin, sequenced in a study of CD8 T cells in Susac syndrome. Random hexamers were used to reverse transcribe roughly 0.45 to 1 ug of RNA. TCRdb recomputed calls from the immunoSEQ multiplex PCR reads with MiXCR, one row per CDR3 protein. Here the sample spans a few hundred thousand distinct CDR3 sequences, 80% to 90% being singletons. The source material was CD8+ T cells from PBMCs. These receptors came from a human donor with multiple sclerosis.

The V and J genes are TRBV3-1 and TRBJ2-7; no reliable D call. Germline V gives CDR1 LGHDT, CDR2 YNNKEL (reference sequence). Deletions cut 4 bases from V and 0 bases from J, with 13 bases between. The CDR3 runs 15 residues. The CDR3 here is CASSPGIGASYEQYF. The CDR3, as DNA: TGTGCCAGCAGCCCCGGAATAGGAGCCTCCTACGAGCAGTACTTC.

The chain joins TRBV7-9 to TRBJ2-1, with 7 bases matching TRBD1. The V gene's germline CDR1 is SEHNR and CDR2 FQNEAQ (reference sequence). This CDR3 has 13 residues. The junction had 5 bases not matched to a gene; V was cut back by 5 bases and J by 7 bases. This CDR3 reads CASSTYRGNEQFF. CDR3 nucleotides: TGTGCCAGCAGCACCTACAGGGGAAATGAGCAGTTCTTC.

DNA of the CDR3: TGTGCCAGCAGCCCGACAGGGGAAGGTGAAAAACTGTTTTTT. Amino acid sequence: CASSPTGEGEKLFF. V is TRBV7-9 and J is TRBJ1-4; 8 bases are shared with TRBD1. CDR1 SEHNR and CDR2 FQNEAQ come from the germline V gene (reference sequence). This CDR3 contains 14 residues. Trimming took 5 bases from V and 7 from J; bases not matched to a gene: 6.

The J gene is TRBJ2-1, the V gene TRBV10-3; 7 bases match TRBD2. This CDR3 is built from 15 residues. CDR1 and CDR2 from the germline V gene are ENHRY and SYGVKD. V was clipped by 6 bases and J by 3 bases; unmatched bases: 8. The CDR3 DNA follows: TGTGCCATCAGGGGTAGCGGGCAACGCTACAATGAGCAGTTCTTC. Translated, it gives CAIRGSGQRYNEQFF.

The V gene is TRBV9, the J gene TRBJ2-5; TRBD2 matches at 10 bases. Germline V gene sequence: CDR1 SGDLS, CDR2 YYNGEE. Trimming at V came to 3 bases and at J to 5 bases, leaving 13 bases not matched to a gene. CDR3 size: 17 residues. CDR3: CASSEGASGRVLETQYF. CDR3 DNA: TGTGCCAGCAGCGAGGGGGCTAGCGGGAGAGTTCTGGAGACCCAGTACTTC.

The chain carries TRBV24-1 and TRBJ2-1; D tentatively reads TRBD1 or TRBD2 (6 bases each). The CDR3 consists of 13 residues. Germline V gene data show CDR1 as KGHDR and CDR2 as SFDVKD. Trimming stripped 5 bases from V and 7 bases from J, with 11 bases between. The CDR3 DNA reads as TGTGCCACCAGTGCCTTAGGGGGGAATGAGCAGTTCTTC. Encoded protein: CATSALGGNEQFF.

The V call is TRBV23-1, the J call TRBJ2-5; D possibly corresponds to TRBD1 (5 bases). TRBV23-1 falls under the ORF class, with uncertain function. The V end lost 2 bases, the J end lost 1 base, and 11 bases lay between the germline ends. The CDR3 runs 15 residues. CDR3 region: CASSQARQGQETQYF. The CDR3 DNA reads as TGCGCCAGCAGTCAAGCCCGGCAGGGCCAAGAGACCCAGTACTTC.

The chain recombines TRBV9 with TRBJ2-1; TRBD2 matches 9 bases. J gave up 1 base and V 4 bases, and 3 bases lay outside the gene matches. Germline V CDR1 and CDR2: SGDLS, YYNGEE. The CDR3 length is 15 residues. This CDR3 reads CASSSSGKSYNEQFF. As DNA, the CDR3 is TGTGCCAGCAGCTCTAGCGGGAAGTCCTACAATGAGCAGTTCTTC.

This clonotype was found a few times. The chain uses TRBV7-9 and TRBJ2-7; D ambiguous. CDR3 length: 12 amino acids. CDR1 and CDR2 (germline): SEHNR, FQNEAQ (reference sequence). V was shortened by 6 bases and J by 3 bases, with 9 bases between the two germline ends. The CDR3 sequence: CASSSQDYEQYF. CDR3 sequence (DNA): TGTGCCAGCAGTTCCCAGGACTACGAGCAGTACTTC.

This clonotype was recorded once. The chain recombines TRBV4-1 with TRBJ1-1; TRBD1 might be the D (6 bases). Germline-derived CDR1 and CDR2 are MGHRA and YSYEKL. The CDR3 loop spans 13 amino acids. V gave up 1 base and J gave up 7 bases, with 10 bases separating them. Here the CDR3 reads CASSQARTDEAFF. In nucleotides, the CDR3 is TGCGCCAGCAGCCAAGCCCGGACAGATGAAGCTTTCTTT.